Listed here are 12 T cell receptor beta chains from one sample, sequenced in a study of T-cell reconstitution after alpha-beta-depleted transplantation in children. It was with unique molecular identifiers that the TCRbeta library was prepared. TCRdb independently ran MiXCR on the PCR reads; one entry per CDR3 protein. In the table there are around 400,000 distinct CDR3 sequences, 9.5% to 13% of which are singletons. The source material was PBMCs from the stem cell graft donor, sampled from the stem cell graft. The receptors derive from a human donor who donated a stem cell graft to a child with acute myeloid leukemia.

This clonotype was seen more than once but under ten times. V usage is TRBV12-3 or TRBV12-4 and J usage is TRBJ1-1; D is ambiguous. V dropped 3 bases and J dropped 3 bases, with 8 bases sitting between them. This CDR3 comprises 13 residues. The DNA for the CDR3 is TGTGCCAGCAGTTTTGTTGGGGACACTGAAGCTTTCTTT. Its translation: CASSFVGDTEAFF.

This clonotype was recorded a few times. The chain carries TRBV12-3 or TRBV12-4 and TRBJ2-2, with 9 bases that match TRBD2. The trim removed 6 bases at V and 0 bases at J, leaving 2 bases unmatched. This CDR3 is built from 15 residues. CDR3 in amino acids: CASRKREANTGELFF. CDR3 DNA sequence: TGTGCCAGCAGAAAGCGGGAGGCGAACACCGGGGAGCTGTTTTTT.

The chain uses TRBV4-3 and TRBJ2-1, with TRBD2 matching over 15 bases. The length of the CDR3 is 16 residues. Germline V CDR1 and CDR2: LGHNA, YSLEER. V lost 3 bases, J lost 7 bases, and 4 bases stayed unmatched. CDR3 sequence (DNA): TGCGCCAGCAGCCAGGGGGGGACTAGCGGGGGGAATGAGCAGTTCTTC. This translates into CASSQGGTSGGNEQFF.

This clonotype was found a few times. CDR3 bases: TGTGCCATCAGTGAGTTCCCCCAGGGTGATAGCTCCTACGAGCAGTACGTC. Encoded protein: CAISEFPQGDSSYEQYV. This chain joins TRBV10-3 and TRBJ2-7; maybe TRBD1 (5 bases). The V end was cut by 1 base, the J end by 0 bases, with 16 bases between. The CDR3 has 17 residues. Per germline, CDR1 ENHRY and CDR2 SYGVKD.

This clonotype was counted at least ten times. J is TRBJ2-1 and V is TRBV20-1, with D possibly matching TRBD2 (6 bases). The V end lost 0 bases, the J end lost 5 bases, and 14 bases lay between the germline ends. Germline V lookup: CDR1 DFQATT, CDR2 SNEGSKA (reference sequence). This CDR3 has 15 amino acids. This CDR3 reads CSARDLLAVNNEQFF. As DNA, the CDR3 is TGCAGTGCTAGAGATCTATTAGCGGTGAACAATGAGCAGTTCTTC.

In nucleotides, the CDR3 is TGTGCCAGCAGCTCTGCCCGTGGGGATACGCAGTATTTT. It translates to CASSSARGDTQYF. The chain combines TRBV7-3 with TRBJ2-3; no definite D call. Germline V gene data show CDR1 as SGHTA and CDR2 as FQGTGA. The V end was cut by 4 bases, the J end by 6 bases, with 11 bases between. This CDR3 is 13 amino acids long.

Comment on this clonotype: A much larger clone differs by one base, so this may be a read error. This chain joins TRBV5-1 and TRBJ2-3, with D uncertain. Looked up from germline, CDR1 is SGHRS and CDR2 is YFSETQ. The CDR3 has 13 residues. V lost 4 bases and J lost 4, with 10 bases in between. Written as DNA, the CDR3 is TGCGCCAGCAGCGCGGACCCTGCAGATACGCAGTATTTT. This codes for CASSADPADTQYF.

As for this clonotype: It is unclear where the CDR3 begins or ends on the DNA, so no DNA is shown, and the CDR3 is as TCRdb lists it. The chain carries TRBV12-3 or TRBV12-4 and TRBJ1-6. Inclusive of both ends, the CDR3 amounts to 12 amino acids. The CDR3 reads CASSTSSSPLHF.

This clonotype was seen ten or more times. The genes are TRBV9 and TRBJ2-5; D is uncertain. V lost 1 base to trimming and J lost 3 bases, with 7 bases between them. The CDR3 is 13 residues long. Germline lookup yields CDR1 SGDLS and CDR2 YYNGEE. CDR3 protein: CASSVSWEETQYF. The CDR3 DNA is TGTGCCAGCAGCGTATCGTGGGAAGAGACCCAGTACTTC.

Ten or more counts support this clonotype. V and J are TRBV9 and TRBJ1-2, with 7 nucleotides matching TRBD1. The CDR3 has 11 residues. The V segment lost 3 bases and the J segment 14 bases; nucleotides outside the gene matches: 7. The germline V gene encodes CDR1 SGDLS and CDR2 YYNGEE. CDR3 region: CASSAAGGFTF. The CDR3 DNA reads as TGTGCCAGCAGCGCCGCAGGGGGATTTACCTTC.

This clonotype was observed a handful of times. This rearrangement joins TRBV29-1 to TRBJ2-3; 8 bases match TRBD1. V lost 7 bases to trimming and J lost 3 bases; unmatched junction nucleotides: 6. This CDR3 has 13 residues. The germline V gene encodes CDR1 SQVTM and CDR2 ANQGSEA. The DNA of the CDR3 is TGCAGCGCCGCGGACAGGGTGACAGATACGCAGTATTTT. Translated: CSAADRVTDTQYF.

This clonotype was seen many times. CDR3: CASSQERWGGVTDTQYF. CDR3 bases: TGCGCCAGCAGCCAAGAACGTTGGGGGGGAGTCACAGATACGCAGTATTTT. This sequence joins TRBV4-1 and TRBJ2-3; TRBD2 aligns across 7 bases. There are 17 residues in the CDR3. Germline lookup yields CDR1 MGHRA and CDR2 YSYEKL. Unmatched junction bases numbered 8, after V lost 0 bases and J lost 2 bases.